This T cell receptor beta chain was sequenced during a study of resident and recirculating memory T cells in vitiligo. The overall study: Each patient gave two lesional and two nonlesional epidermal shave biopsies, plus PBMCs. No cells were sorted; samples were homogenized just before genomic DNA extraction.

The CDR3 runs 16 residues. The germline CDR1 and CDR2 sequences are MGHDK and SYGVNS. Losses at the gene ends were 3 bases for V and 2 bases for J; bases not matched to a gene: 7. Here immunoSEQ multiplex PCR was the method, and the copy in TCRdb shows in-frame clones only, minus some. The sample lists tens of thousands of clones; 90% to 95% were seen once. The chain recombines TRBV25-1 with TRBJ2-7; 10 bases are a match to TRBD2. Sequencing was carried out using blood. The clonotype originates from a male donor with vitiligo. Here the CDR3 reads CASSDPLLAGAYEQYF. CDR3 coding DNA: TGTGCCAGCAGTGATCCCCTCCTAGCGGGAGCCTACGAGCAGTACTTC.